Below are 10 T cell receptor beta chains sequenced from a single sample in a study of T cell changes during pregnancy in multiple sclerosis (dated 2019 in TCRdb). Libraries were made using the immunoSEQ multiplex PCR assay. TCRdb holds this immuneACCESS table with in-frame rearrangements only. Some clones are missing; in checked studies, unresolved V genes explain under half, and the rest has no known cause. Here the sample has tens of thousands of clones; nearly 95% occur a single time. Around 0.91% of the sample lies in the top ten. This sample comprised peripheral blood, obtained in the second trimester of pregnancy. All receptors come from a female donor in good health, enrolled as a control in a pregnancy study.

This clone showed up many times. CDR3 DNA: TGTGCCAGCAGCCCGGGACTAGCGGCCGAGCAGTACTTC. It specifies CASSPGLAAEQYF. The rearrangement uses TRBV7-6 and TRBJ2-7; 11 nucleotides align to TRBD2. The junction had 3 bases not matched to a gene; V was cut back by 5 bases and J by 6 bases. In germline, CDR1 is SGHVS, CDR2 FNYEAQ. This CDR3 region has 13 residues.

This clone came up a few times. The V gene is TRBV2, the J gene TRBJ1-1, with unresolved D. The germline gives CDR1 SNHLY, CDR2 FYNNEI. Trimming took off 7 bases at V and 1 base at J, with 10 bases between the two ends. CDR3 length: 13 residues. CDR3 bases: TGTGCCAGCATCCCTGAGAGGAACACTGAAGCTTTCTTT. Translating gives CASIPERNTEAFF.

The chain is built from TRBV10-3 and TRBJ1-2, with D perhaps TRBD1 (5 bases). The CDR3 is made up of 13 amino acids. V shed 10 bases and J shed 0 bases, with 12 bases lying between them. The germline V gene encodes CDR1 ENHRY and CDR2 SYGVKD. CDR3 DNA sequence: TGTGCCAGCGCTGACAGCTCTAACTATGGCTACACCTTC. Translating gives CASADSSNYGYTF.

This clone has a single count. V and J are TRBV5-4 and TRBJ2-7; the match to TRBD2 covers 7 bases. Germline V gives CDR1 SGHNT, CDR2 YYREEE (reference sequence). The CDR3 consists of 16 residues. The trim removed 1 base at V and 3 bases at J, leaving 10 bases unmatched. CDR3 amino acids: CASSLRSGTKRYEQYF. DNA for the CDR3: TGTGCCAGCAGCTTGCGCAGCGGGACTAAACGCTACGAGCAGTACTTC. Looking up the rest from reference TRBV5-4 and TRBJ2-7 gives the full variable domain: ETGVTQSPTHLIKTRGQQVTLRCSSQSGHNTVSWYQQALGQGPQFIFQYYREEENGRGNFPPRFSGLQFPNYSSELNVNALELDDSALYLCASSLRSGTKRYEQYFGPGTRLTVT.

The V gene is TRBV7-2, the J gene TRBJ2-5; 10 bases fit TRBD2. V trimming: 4 bases; J trimming: 5 bases; junction bases outside the gene matches: 7. The germline CDR1 and CDR2 sequences are SGHTA and FQGNSA. The CDR3 covers 15 residues. CDR3 region: CASSSTLAGRETQYF. CDR3 DNA: TGTGCCAGCAGCTCAACACTAGCGGGGAGGGAGACCCAGTACTTC.

V usage is TRBV7-9 and J usage is TRBJ1-4, with 9 bases matching TRBD1. Germline V gene sequence: CDR1 SEHNR, CDR2 FQNEAQ (reference sequence). After removal of 5 bases from V and 6 bases from J, the junction contained 7 bases not matched to a gene. The CDR3 is 15 residues long. CDR3 DNA sequence: TGTGCCAGCAGCGAGACAGGGGGTTTGTATGAAAAACTGTTTTTT. Protein: CASSETGGLYEKLFF.

The rearrangement links TRBV2 to TRBJ2-7; D may be TRBD1 (6 bases). The length of the CDR3 is 14 residues. Between the trimmed V and J ends, which lost 5 bases and 5 bases, there was a span of 16 bases. Germline V CDR1 and CDR2: SNHLY, FYNNEI. This CDR3 reads CASSLQGFQDEQYF. The DNA of the CDR3 is TGTGCCAGCAGTCTCCAGGGGTTCCAGGACGAGCAGTACTTC. Complete variable domain (other parts from reference TRBV2 and TRBJ2-7): EPEVTQTPSHQVTQMGQEVILRCVPISNHLYFYWYRQILGQKVEFLVSFYNNEISEKSEIFDDQFSVERPDGSNFTLKIRSTKLEDSAMYFCASSLQGFQDEQYFGPGTRLTVT.

This clone was seen only once. The chain joins TRBV2 to TRBJ2-5; 7 bases align to TRBD2. This CDR3 is built from 15 residues. J was trimmed by 2 bases and V by 7 bases; bases with no gene match: 10. The germline V gene has CDR1 SNHLY and CDR2 FYNNEI. CDR3 DNA: TGTGCCAGCACCAGAGGGGCGGGACTACAAGAGACCCAGTACTTC. Amino acids: CASTRGAGLQETQYF.

This rearrangement joins TRBV4-2 to TRBJ1-1; D perhaps matches TRBD1 (6 bases). Germline V gene lookup returns CDR1 LGHNA and CDR2 YNFKEQ. The CDR3 consists of 16 residues. V was clipped by 0 bases and J by 3 bases, with 14 bases between them. The DNA for the CDR3 is TGTGCCAGCAGCCAAGATCGTGCAGGGGAACACACTGAAGCTTTCTTT. This encodes CASSQDRAGEHTEAFF.

The chain couples TRBV7-9 to TRBJ2-5; 8 bases align to TRBD1. V lost 4 bases to trimming and J lost 5 bases; unmatched junction nucleotides: 6. This CDR3 is built from 14 residues. CDR1 and CDR2 from the germline V gene are SEHNR and FQNEAQ (reference sequence). Written as DNA, the CDR3 is TGTGCCAGCAGCTGGACAGGGCAGCGGGAGACCCAGTACTTC. Protein product: CASSWTGQRETQYF.